This TCR beta chain is from a study of cytomegalovirus exposure and HLA in healthy donors. Across the study: Unique TCR beta sequences numbering approximately 100 million came from 150 million to 200 million T cells in an earlier analysis.

With respect to this clone: Its antigen is still unknown.

Whole-study results and caveats: A later analysis reportedly found that, within productive TCRs, an Asian-associated ancestry cluster had fewer N-insertions than the mean observed across the approximately 700 donors. Several of the most significant clusters appeared linked to common viral pathogens, based on a later analysis. Specificity of a few CMV-associated chains for CMV antigens was verified in vitro.

The trim removed 4 bases at V and 10 bases at J, leaving 11 bases unmatched. The CDR3 spans 14 residues. Germline V gene data show CDR1 as SGHAT and CDR2 as FQNNGV. PCR was performed using 60 Vbeta and 13 Jbeta primers. Here immunoSEQ multiplex PCR was the method, and the copy in TCRdb shows in-frame clones only, minus some. The table includes 200,000 to 250,000 clones, approximately 80% detected once. This rearrangement joins TRBV11-2 to TRBJ1-2, with TRBD1 matching over 8 bases. The sample consisted of PBMCs. This clonotype was sampled from a girl aged 2-10 years in good health and CMV-seronegative. The CDR3 DNA reads as TGTGCCAGCAGCTCTACTGGACAGGGTTGGAACTACACCTTC. It codes for CASSSTGQGWNYTF.